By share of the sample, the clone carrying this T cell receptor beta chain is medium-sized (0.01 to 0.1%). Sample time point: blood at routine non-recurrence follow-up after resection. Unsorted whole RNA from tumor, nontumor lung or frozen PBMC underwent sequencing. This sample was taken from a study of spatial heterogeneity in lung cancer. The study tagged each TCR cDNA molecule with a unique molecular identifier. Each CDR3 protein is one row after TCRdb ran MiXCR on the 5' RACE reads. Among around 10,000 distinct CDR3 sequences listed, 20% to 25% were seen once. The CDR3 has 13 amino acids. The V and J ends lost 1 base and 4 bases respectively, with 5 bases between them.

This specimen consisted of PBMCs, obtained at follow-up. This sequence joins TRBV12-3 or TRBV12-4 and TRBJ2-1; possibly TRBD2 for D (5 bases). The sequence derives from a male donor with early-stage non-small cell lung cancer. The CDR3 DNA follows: TGTGCCAGCAGTTTAGGGGAGTACAATGAGCAGTTCTTC. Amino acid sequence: CASSLGEYNEQFF.